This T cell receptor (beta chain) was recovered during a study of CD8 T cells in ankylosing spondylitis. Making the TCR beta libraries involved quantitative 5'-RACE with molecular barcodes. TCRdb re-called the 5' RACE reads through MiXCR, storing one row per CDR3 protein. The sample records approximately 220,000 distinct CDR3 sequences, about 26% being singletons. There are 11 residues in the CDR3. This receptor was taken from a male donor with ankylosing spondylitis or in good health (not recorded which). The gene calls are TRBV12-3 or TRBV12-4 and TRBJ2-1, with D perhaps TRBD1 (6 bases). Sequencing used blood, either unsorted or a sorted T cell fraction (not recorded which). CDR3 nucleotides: TGTGCTTCGACAGGTTACAATGAGCAGTTCTTC. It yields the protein CASTGYNEQFF.